Listed below are T cell receptor beta chains from one sample, sequenced in a study of blood T cell repertoires in COVID-19. Assay: immunoSEQ multiplex PCR; the TCRdb copy retains only in-frame clones and omits some. The repertoire includes 150,000 to 200,000 clones, roughly three quarters of them detected once, and roughly 8.7% sits in the top ten. The sequenced material came from peripheral blood. The receptors originated from a woman aged 50 to 65 with active or convalescent COVID-19. Each CDR3 is given with its conserved first and last residue.

V: TRBV7-6
CDR3: CASSSQGFSNEQFF

V: TRBV6-6
CDR3: CASSPRGDNEQFF

V: TRBV7-9
CDR3: CASSPRGAGGYGNTIYF

V: TRBV28
CDR3: CASSFRQKETQYF

V: TRBV5-1
CDR3: CASSLDVRGKETDTQYF

V: TRBV6-2/TRBV6-3
CDR3: CASSYSGRGAKNTEAFF

V: TRBV2
CDR3: CASILQGFQADTQYF

V: TRBV7-6
CDR3: CASSLNPGANYGYTF

V: TRBV7-4
CDR3: CASSPTPKGDTEAFF

V: TRBV28
CDR3: CASSIAGSNQPQHF

V: TRBV28
CDR3: CASSFSGGRAEEQYF

V: TRBV7-9
CDR3: CASSLEREGNEQFF

V: TRBV29-1
CDR3: CSVDKGRGSTEAFF

V: TRBV6-2/TRBV6-3
CDR3: CASSSRLLPAYEQYF

V: TRBV29-1
CDR3: CSALDADRGNTEAFF

V: TRBV29-1
CDR3: CSVDSGIGANVLTF

V: TRBV7-9
CDR3: CASSLGQPGYEQYF

V: TRBV28
CDR3: CASWGRVRGYTF

V: TRBV23-1
CDR3: CASSQSRQITLKLALPAFF

V: TRBV6-4
CDR3: CASSVYSGGAADTQYF

V: TRBV5-1
CDR3: CASSLVSSTDTQYF

V: TRBV4-3
CDR3: CASSQGQYNSPLHF

V: TRBV7-9
CDR3: CASSAPGREAEAFF

V: TRBV28
CDR3: CASTWGGAMANYGYTF

V: TRBV15
CDR3: CATSRDRGQGEAFF

V: TRBV4-3
CDR3: CASSQDPTGGRETQYF

V: TRBV27
CDR3: CASRTAGTGTDTQYF

V: TRBV12-1
CDR3: CASSLNTAGGPRKTQYF

V: TRBV10-3
CDR3: CAISPRTDNSPLHF

V: TRBV5-1
CDR3: CASSLEGDGYTF

V: TRBV6-5
CDR3: CASSYSNEGNTEAFF

V: TRBV7-9
CDR3: CASSFEQSGSYRYTF

V: TRBV7-8
CDR3: CASSLSVQGRSGYGYTF

V: TRBV3-1/TRBV3-2
CDR3: CASSHLPRGLAGRVETQYF

V: TRBV28
CDR3: CASSPNMRGFYGYTF

V: TRBV28
CDR3: CASGQGSSYEQYF

V: TRBV7-2
CDR3: CASSSSGGYEKLFF

V: TRBV4-3
CDR3: CASSPELVAGSNTGELFF

V: TRBV12-5
CDR3: CASGTLSRDQPQHF

V: TRBV29-1
CDR3: CSVFGQRYGYTF

V: TRBV2
CDR3: CASRRSEDNYGYTF

V: TRBV7-2
CDR3: CASSFLTAGTGELFF

V: TRBV10-3
CDR3: CAISVSGMNTEAFF

V: TRBV18
CDR3: CASSARDRTDTQYF

V: TRBV19
CDR3: CASSIQGRGRGPDTQYF

V: TRBV27
CDR3: CASRPQGAVKGEQYF